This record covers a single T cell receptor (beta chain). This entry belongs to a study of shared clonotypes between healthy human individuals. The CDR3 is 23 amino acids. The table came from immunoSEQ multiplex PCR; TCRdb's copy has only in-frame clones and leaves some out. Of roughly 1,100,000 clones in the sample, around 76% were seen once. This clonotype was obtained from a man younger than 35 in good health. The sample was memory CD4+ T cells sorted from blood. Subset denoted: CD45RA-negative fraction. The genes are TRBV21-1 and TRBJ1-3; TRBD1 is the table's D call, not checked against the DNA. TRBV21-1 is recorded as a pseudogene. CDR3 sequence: CASRPPTQRPGQGSPSSGNTIYF. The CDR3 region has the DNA TGTGCCAGCAGGCCCCCCACCCAAAGACCGGGACAGGGGAGTCCGAGCTCTGGAAACACCATATATTTT.